This T cell receptor (beta chain) was sequenced in a study of sequential checkpoint blockade in melanoma. Study-level information: First-line arms were nivolumab then ipilimumab, or the reverse, randomized 1:1.

Treatment of the sample: randomized to nivolumab then ipilimumab (arm A) or the reverse (arm B). DNA-damaging chemotherapy had not been given to any patient beforehand. Germline V gives CDR1 SGHNT, CDR2 YENEEA. Trimming removed 3 bases at V and 1 base at J, with 18 bases between. The CDR3 is 17 residues long. Some clones are missing from TCRdb's copy, which holds only in-frame ones; the method was immunoSEQ multiplex PCR. The sample shows around 5,000 clones, 24% of them seen only once. This clone was recorded many times. The chain uses TRBV11-3 and TRBJ1-2; D possibly corresponds to TRBD1 (5 bases). Specimen: tumor tissue (inferred from file names), collected from a patient given nivolumab and ipilimumab in sequence. This receptor was obtained from a human donor with melanoma. DNA of the CDR3: TGTGCCAGCAGCTTTCGGGGAGGGGCGGAACTTAACTATGGCTACACCTTC. This codes for CASSFRGGAELNYGYTF.